This T cell receptor beta chain is from a study of CD8 T cells in ankylosing spondylitis. This clonotype has just a few counts. Its antigen is as yet unknown. General study findings and limits: According to the report, clones linked to the disease were significantly enriched in matched synovial fluid samples taken from ankylosing spondylitis patients. A TCR beta motif made of 7 to 9 highly homologous variants seemed typical of ankylosing spondylitis blood.

TCR beta libraries were made by quantitative 5'-RACE with molecular barcodes. TCRdb independently ran MiXCR on the 5' RACE reads; one entry per CDR3 protein. Of hundreds of thousands of distinct CDR3 sequences listed, approximately 26% were seen once; the top ten hold under 0.9%. Germline trimming cut 0 bases from V and 10 bases from J; bases unmatched to any gene: 8. Looked up from germline, CDR1 is SGHRS and CDR2 is YFSETQ. The length of the CDR3 is 15 residues. This clonotype was sampled from a male donor with ankylosing spondylitis. The chain links TRBV5-1 to TRBJ1-4, with TRBD1 matching 8 bases. The sequencing input was blood, either unsorted or a sorted T cell fraction (not recorded which). The CDR3 here is CASSLATGQGRKLFF. The CDR3 DNA reads TGCGCCAGCAGCTTGGCCACAGGACAGGGCCGAAAACTGTTTTTT.